This TCR beta chain was sequenced for a study of cytomegalovirus exposure and HLA in healthy donors. Trimming cost V 0 bases and J 7 bases; bases outside gene matches: 20. The CDR3 runs 21 residues. Germline V gene data show CDR1 as SGDLS and CDR2 as YYNGEE. Use of 60 Vbeta and 13 Jbeta primers characterized the PCR. The data were produced by immunoSEQ multiplex PCR, yet TCRdb's version contains in-frame clones alone and is incomplete. Found here are more than 95,000 clones, approximately 66% of them singletons; the top ten hold about 3.5%. The sample comprised PBMCs. The sequence derives from a woman between 45 and 60 years old in good health and CMV-seronegative. This sequence joins TRBV9 and TRBJ2-3, with 13 bases identical to TRBD2. CDR3 coding DNA: TGTGCCAGCAGCGTAGGACAGGGGGCGCCGGGACTAGCGGGAATTGAAAATACGCAGTATTTT. Translated: CASSVGQGAPGLAGIENTQYF.